The T cell receptor (beta chain) under discussion was sequenced for a study of blood T cell repertoires in COVID-19. Study information: The United States, Italy and Spain were the sources of the acute and convalescent COVID-19 samples. From T cells, B-cell-depleted T cells, or PBMCs came the material, which was cDNA or gDNA.

Details on this clone: Other DNA sequences in this sample translate to the same CDR3.

V was trimmed by 6 bases and J by 2 bases, leaving 7 bases between them. CDR1 and CDR2 (germline): DFQATT, SNEGSKA (reference sequence). This CDR3 region has 11 residues. TCRdb's copy holds only in-frame clones and misses some; the assay was immunoSEQ multiplex PCR. The data show around 150,000 clones, with almost 80% seen just once and approximately 10% held by the top ten. This receptor was taken from a man in his fifties or sixties who had recovered from COVID-19. The rearrangement uses TRBV20-1 and TRBJ2-5; D is ambiguous. Sequencing was carried out using peripheral blood. The CDR3 nucleotides read TGCAGTGCGCGAGTACAAGAGACCCAGTACTTC. Translation gives CSARVQETQYF.